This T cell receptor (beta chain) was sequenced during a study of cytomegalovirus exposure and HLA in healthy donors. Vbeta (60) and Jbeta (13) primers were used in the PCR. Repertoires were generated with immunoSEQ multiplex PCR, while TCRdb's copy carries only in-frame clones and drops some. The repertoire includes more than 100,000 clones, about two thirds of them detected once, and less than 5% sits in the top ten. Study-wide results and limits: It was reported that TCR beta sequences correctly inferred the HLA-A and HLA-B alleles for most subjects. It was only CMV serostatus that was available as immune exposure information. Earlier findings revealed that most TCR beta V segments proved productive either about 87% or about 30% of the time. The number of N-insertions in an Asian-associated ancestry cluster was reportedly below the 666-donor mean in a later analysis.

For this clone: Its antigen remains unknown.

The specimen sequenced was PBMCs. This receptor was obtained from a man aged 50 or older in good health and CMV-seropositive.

The CDR3 protein is CASSAPRQGYGEAFF. The CDR3 DNA reads TGTGCCAGCAGCGCCCCTCGACAGGGCTACGGTGAAGCTTTCTTT. The chain links TRBV9 to TRBJ1-1; 7 bases are a match to TRBD1. This CDR3 has 15 residues. Germline assignment: CDR1 SGDLS and CDR2 YYNGEE. The J segment lost 7 bases and the V segment lost 3 bases, leaving 12 bases of the junction unmatched.